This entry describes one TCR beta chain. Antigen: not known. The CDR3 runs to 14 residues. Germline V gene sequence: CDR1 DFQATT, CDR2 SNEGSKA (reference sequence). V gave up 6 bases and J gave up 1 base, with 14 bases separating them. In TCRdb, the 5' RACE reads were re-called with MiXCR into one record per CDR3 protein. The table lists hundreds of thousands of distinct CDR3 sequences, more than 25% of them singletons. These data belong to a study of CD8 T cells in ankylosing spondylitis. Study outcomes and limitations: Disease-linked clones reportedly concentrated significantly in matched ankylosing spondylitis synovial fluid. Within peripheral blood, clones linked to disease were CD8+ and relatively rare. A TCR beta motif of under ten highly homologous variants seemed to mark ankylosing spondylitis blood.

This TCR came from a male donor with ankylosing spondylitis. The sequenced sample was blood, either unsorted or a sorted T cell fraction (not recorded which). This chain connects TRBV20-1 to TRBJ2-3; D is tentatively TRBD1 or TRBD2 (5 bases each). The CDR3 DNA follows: TGCAGTGCGGGATACGGGGCCGGCACAGATACGCAGTATTTT. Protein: CSAGYGAGTDTQYF.